The following is a TCR beta chain sequence with its context. Its antigen is still unknown. The data belong to a study of cytomegalovirus exposure and HLA in healthy donors. Study findings and constraints: According to a later analysis, donors in an Asian-associated ancestry cluster reportedly had fewer N-insertions than the approximately 670-donor mean.

Per germline, CDR1 SEHNR and CDR2 FQNEAQ (reference sequence). The V and J ends lost 3 bases and 5 bases respectively, with 10 bases between them. The CDR3 totals 13 residues. This PCR relied on a set of 60 Vbeta primers and 13 Jbeta primers. Profiled with immunoSEQ multiplex PCR; TCRdb holds only in-frame clones, not every one. The sample contains some 110,000 clones, about 81% of which appear only once. The TCR originated in a woman in her twenties or thirties in good health and CMV-seronegative. The specimen sequenced was PBMCs. The J gene is TRBJ1-1, the V gene TRBV7-9, with a tentative D call TRBD1 (5 bases). DNA of the CDR3: TGTGCCAGCAGCTTTGGGGAGGGGACTGAAGCTTTCTTT. Translated, it gives CASSFGEGTEAFF.